These T cell receptor beta chains were read from a single sample in a study of cytomegalovirus exposure and HLA in healthy donors. Assay used: immunoSEQ multiplex PCR; TCRdb lists only in-frame clones, some missing. The sample lists about 47,000 clones, around 90% seen once, with over 5.5% in the top ten. Sequencing was done on a sample of PBMCs. Receptors originate from a man aged 18 to 30 in good health and CMV-seronegative. CDR3s include the opening cysteine and the closing phenylalanine or tryptophan. A D gene is named only where the DNA matches it firmly. The size field is filled for only some rows; it gives once, few, many or a size class.

j_call d_call clone_size v_call cdr3_nt cdr3_aa
TRBJ2-7 TRBD1 NA TRBV18 TGTGCCAGCTCACCAGGACAGGGCTTCTACGAGCAGTACTTC CASSPGQGFYEQYF
TRBJ1-3 TRBD1 NA TRBV2 TGTGCCAGCAGCGGGGACAGAAAATACTCTGGAAACACCATATATTTT CASSGDRKYSGNTIYF
TRBJ2-5 NA NA TRBV4-1 TGCGCCAGCAGCCAACCAGACAGGCAAGAGACCCAGTACTTC CASSQPDRQETQYF
TRBJ2-5 TRBD1 NA TRBV19 TGTGCCAGTAGTATCCCGGGACAGGTCGGGTCGGAGACCCAGTACTTC CASSIPGQVGSETQYF
TRBJ2-1 NA once TRBV2 TGTGCCAGCAGTTTTCAGTATAACTCCTACAATGAGCAGTTCTTC CASSFQYNSYNEQFF
TRBJ2-7 NA few TRBV4-3 TGCGCCAGCAGCCAAAGCGGCTCCTACGAGCAGTACTTC CASSQSGSYEQYF
TRBJ1-3 NA NA TRBV7-2 TGTGCCAGCAGCTTAGTGGCAAGGGGAGGCGGAAACACCATATATTTT CASSLVARGGGNTIYF
TRBJ1-3 TRBD1 NA TRBV7-8 TGTGCCAGCAGCCAATCGCATCCAGGGGGCCCGGCGAGCTCTGGAAACACCATATATTTT CASSQSHPGGPASSGNTIYF
TRBJ2-1 TRBD2 NA TRBV19 TGTGCCAGTAGTGCGGGACTAGCGGAGAACAATGAGCAGTTCTTC CASSAGLAENNEQFF
TRBJ1-1 NA NA TRBV29-1 TGCAGCGTTGACGGGGTGAACACTGAAGCTTTCTTT CSVDGVNTEAFF
TRBJ2-7 NA NA TRBV25-1 TGTGCCAGCAGTGAATCTGGCAGGGGATCAGATGAGCAGTACTTC CASSESGRGSDEQYF
TRBJ2-7 NA NA TRBV27 TGTGCCAGCAGTTTGGACAGAGGCTACGAGCAGTACTTC CASSLDRGYEQYF
TRBJ1-1 NA NA TRBV6-5 TGTGCCAGCAGTTACTCGCGGGGGAATGAAGCTTTCTTT CASSYSRGNEAFF
TRBJ1-1 NA NA TRBV20-1 TGCAGAACCACCCTAAGTTCTGGAGCTTTCTTT CRTTLSSGAFF
TRBJ2-5 NA NA TRBV5-1 TGCGCCAGCAGCTTTGGCAGTTCCCAAGAGACCCAGTACTTC CASSFGSSQETQYF
TRBJ2-5 TRBD1 once TRBV7-9 TGTGCCAGCAGCCGGCGGGACAGGGGGCAAGAGACCCAGTACTTC CASSRRDRGQETQYF